This T cell receptor beta chain was sequenced in a study of cytotoxic CD8 clonotypes in ibrutinib-treated CLL. This CDR3 comprises 16 residues. Germline assignment: CDR1 SGHVS and CDR2 FQNEAQ. V shed 1 base and J 4 bases; nucleotides not matched to a gene: 9. Repertoires were generated with immunoSEQ multiplex PCR, while TCRdb's copy carries only in-frame clones and drops some. Here the sample spans tens of thousands of clones, about 64% being singletons. This chain connects TRBV7-8 to TRBJ1-1; TRBD1 agrees at 7 bases. This material consisted of PBMCs, taken after 24 months of ibrutinib treatment. The clonotype was recovered from a human donor with chronic lymphocytic leukemia. This CDR3 reads CASSLGQQGIGTEAFF. CDR3 sequence (DNA): TGTGCCAGCAGCTTAGGGCAACAGGGGATTGGCACTGAAGCTTTCTTT.